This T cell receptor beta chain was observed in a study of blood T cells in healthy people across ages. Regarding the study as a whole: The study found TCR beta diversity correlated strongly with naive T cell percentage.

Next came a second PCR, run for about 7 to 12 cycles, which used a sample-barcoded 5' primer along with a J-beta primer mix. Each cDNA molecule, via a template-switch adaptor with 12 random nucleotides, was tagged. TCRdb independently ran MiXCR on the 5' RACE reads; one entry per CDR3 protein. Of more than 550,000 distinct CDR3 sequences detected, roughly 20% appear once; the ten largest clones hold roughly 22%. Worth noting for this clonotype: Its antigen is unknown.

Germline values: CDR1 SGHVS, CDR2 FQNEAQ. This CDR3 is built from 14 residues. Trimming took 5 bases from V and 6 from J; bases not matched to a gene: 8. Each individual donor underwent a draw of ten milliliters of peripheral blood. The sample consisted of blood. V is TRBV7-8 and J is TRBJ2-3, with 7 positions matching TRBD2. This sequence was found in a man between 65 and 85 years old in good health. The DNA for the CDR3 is TGTGCCAGCAGCGGACTAGGGGAGCTGGATACGCAGTATTTT. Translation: CASSGLGELDTQYF.